These 29 T cell receptor beta chains came from one sample sequenced in a study of blood T cell repertoires in COVID-19. This table comes from immunoSEQ multiplex PCR, and its TCRdb copy is limited to in-frame clones, with some not included. The sample has approximately 360,000 clones; more than 70% are singletons. The sequencing input was PBMCs or T cells enriched from blood (not recorded which). Receptors were obtained from a man in his forties or fifties in a cohort exposed to, infected with or recovered from COVID-19 (not recorded which).

This clone was seen only once. V and J are TRBV28 and TRBJ2-7; TRBD1 might be the D (6 bases). V lost 6 bases, J lost 0 bases, and 12 bases lay in between. The CDR3 extends over 14 amino acids. Germline CDR1 reads MDHEN; CDR2 reads SYDVKM. The CDR3: CASRLRTASYEQYF. The DNA for the CDR3 is TGTGCCAGCAGGTTACGGACAGCCTCCTACGAGCAGTACTTC.

The chain employs TRBV7-9 and TRBJ1-2; 7 bases fit TRBD1. V shed 5 bases, J shed 2 bases, and the junction held 2 bases outside the gene matches. CDR3 length equals 13 residues. Germline CDR1 reads SEHNR; CDR2 reads FQNEAQ (reference sequence). The CDR3 nucleotides are TGTGCCAGCAGCAAGACAGGGAACTATGGCTACACCTTC. It is translated as CASSKTGNYGYTF.

This chain links TRBV5-6 with TRBJ1-2; D remains ambiguous. This CDR3 spans 13 amino acids. Germline V lookup: CDR1 SGHDT, CDR2 YYEEEE. V was pared by 0 bases and J by 8 bases, with 11 bases between. The CDR3 sequence: CASSLAMEDGYTF. In nucleotides, the CDR3 is TGTGCCAGCAGCTTGGCCATGGAGGACGGCTACACCTTC. Supplemented by reference TRBV5-6 and TRBJ1-2, the full variable domain reads DAGVTQSPTHLIKTRGQQVTLRCSPKSGHDTVSWYQQALGQGPQFIFQYYEEEERQRGNFPDRFSGHQFPNYSSELNVNALLLGDSALYLCASSLAMEDGYTFGSGTRLTVV.

This chain uses TRBV28 with TRBJ2-5; 9 nucleotides agree with TRBD2. The V gene's germline CDR1 is MDHEN and CDR2 SYDVKM. This CDR3 region has 16 residues. V dropped 5 bases and J dropped 3; count of bases not matched to a gene: 10. The CDR3 region is CASSPGGASGKETQYF. Here the CDR3 DNA reads TGTGCCAGCAGTCCCGGGGGGGCTAGCGGGAAAGAGACCCAGTACTTC.

V is TRBV11-2 and J is TRBJ1-1; tentatively, D is TRBD1 (5 bases). The germline CDR1 and CDR2 sequences are SGHAT and FQNNGV. Trimming stripped 5 bases from V and 1 base from J, with 14 bases between. This CDR3 contains 15 residues. This CDR3 is CASSPQTDPNTEAFF. CDR3 DNA: TGTGCCAGCAGCCCCCAGACAGATCCGAACACTGAAGCTTTCTTT.

This clone was recorded only once. This chain links TRBV18 with TRBJ2-1, with 7 bases lining up with TRBD1. The CDR3 consists of 13 residues. The V segment lost 2 bases and the J segment 5 bases; nucleotides outside the gene matches: 0. Germline CDR1 KGHSH, CDR2 LQKENI. CDR3 coding DNA: TGTGCCAGCTCACCAGGGACAGACAATGAGCAGTTCTTC. As protein: CASSPGTDNEQFF. The whole variable domain, filled in from reference TRBV18 and TRBJ2-1, reads NAGVMQNPRHLVRRRGQEARLRCSPMKGHSHVYWYRQLPEEGLKFMVYLQKENIIDESGMPKERFSAEFPKEGPSILRIQQVVRGDSAAYFCASSPGTDNEQFFGPGTRLTVL.

Comments on this clone: The sample has other DNA sequences that encode this CDR3 too. The chain is built from TRBV18 and TRBJ2-1; the D gene is possibly TRBD2 (5 bases). Trimming left V 1 base short and J 5 bases short, with 9 bases between. Germline-derived CDR1 and CDR2 are KGHSH and LQKENI. The CDR3 loop spans 14 amino acids. The CDR3 sequence is CASSPLAGDNEQFF. CDR3 DNA sequence: TGTGCCAGCTCACCACTCGCCGGGGACAATGAGCAGTTCTTC.

The chain combines TRBV5-8 with TRBJ1-2, with D hard to call. The germline CDR1 and CDR2 sequences are SGHTS and YDEGEE. The CDR3 sequence is 12 residues long. The V and J ends lost 2 bases and 2 bases respectively, with 4 bases between them. CDR3 sequence: CASSLRNYGYTF. The CDR3 DNA follows: TGTGCCAGCAGCTTACGGAACTATGGCTACACCTTC.

The chain couples TRBV28 to TRBJ2-6; 9 bases match TRBD1. The CDR3 covers 18 residues. V lost 5 bases and J lost 0; bases outside the gene matches: 8. Looked up from germline, CDR1 is MDHEN and CDR2 is SYDVKM. The CDR3 DNA reads as TGTGCCAGCAGTCCACTACAGGGGGCAGGCTCTGGGGCCAACGTCCTGACTTTC. Amino acids: CASSPLQGAGSGANVLTF.

CDR3 in DNA: TGTGCCAGCAGCCAAGGGCGGAGACCAGGGAGGGCCGCAGATACGCAGTATTTT. Translating it yields CASSQGRRPGRAADTQYF. The chain uses TRBV9 and TRBJ2-3; 7 bases match TRBD2. This CDR3 region has 18 residues. J lost 4 bases, V lost 4 bases, and 18 bases had no gene match. The germline CDR1 and CDR2 sequences are SGDLS and YYNGEE.

The rearrangement links TRBV5-1 to TRBJ1-5; D is unresolved. Trimming stripped 0 bases from V and 2 bases from J, with 9 bases between. This CDR3 is 15 amino acids long. CDR1 and CDR2 (germline): SGHRS, YFSETQ. CDR3 protein: CASSLVSGGNQPQHF. DNA of the CDR3: TGCGCCAGCAGCTTGGTTTCCGGAGGCAATCAGCCCCAGCATTTT.

This rearrangement joins TRBV7-9 to TRBJ2-5; D might be TRBD2 (7 bases). The length of the CDR3 is 15 residues. Germline V gene lookup returns CDR1 SEHNR and CDR2 FQNEAQ (reference sequence). The V and J ends lost 1 base and 5 bases respectively, with 14 bases between them. DNA of the CDR3: TGTGCCAGCAGCTTAGATGCGGGGGCCGTGGAGACCCAGTACTTC. Its translation: CASSLDAGAVETQYF. The variable domain in full, with the rest retrieved from reference TRBV7-9 and TRBJ2-5, is DTGVSQNPRHKITKRGQNVTFRCDPISEHNRLYWYRQTLGQGPEFLTYFQNEAQLEKSRLLSDRFSAERPKGSFSTLEIQRTEQGDSAMYLCASSLDAGAVETQYFGPGTRLLVL.

The chain carries TRBV10-3 and TRBJ2-3, with a weak D call TRBD2 (5 bases). The CDR3 has 15 residues. CDR1 ENHRY and CDR2 SYGVKD come from the germline V gene. The V and J ends lost 0 bases and 2 bases respectively, with 9 bases between them. The CDR3 is CAISESRGFTDTQYF. CDR3 DNA: TGTGCCATCAGTGAGTCTCGGGGATTCACAGATACGCAGTATTTT.

V gene TRBV18 combines with J gene TRBJ1-5, with 7 positions matching TRBD1. Germline CDR1 and CDR2: KGHSH and LQKENI. The CDR3 spans 16 residues. After removal of 3 bases from V and 5 bases from J, the junction contained 10 bases not matched to a gene. CDR3 nucleotides: TGTGCCAGCTCACCGCGTGACAGGGCACCTCATCAGCCCCAGCATTTT. It yields the protein CASSPRDRAPHQPQHF.

The J gene is TRBJ2-1, the V gene TRBV4-1; D possibly corresponds to TRBD2 (7 bases). V shed 3 bases and J shed 0 bases, with 15 bases lying between them. The CDR3 is made up of 17 amino acids. Germline CDR1 and CDR2: MGHRA and YSYEKL. CDR3 protein: CASSQKGGVGSYNEQFF. In DNA form, the CDR3 reads TGCGCCAGCAGCCAGAAAGGGGGGGTGGGCTCCTACAATGAGCAGTTCTTC.

This clone was observed a few times. The chain joins TRBV19 to TRBJ2-2; TRBD1 might be the D (5 bases). The V end was cut by 5 bases, the J end by 8 bases, with 18 bases between. This CDR3 is built from 15 residues. The germline CDR1 and CDR2 sequences are LNHDA and SQIVND (reference sequence). This CDR3 reads CASSPDWGEKGELFF. The CDR3 DNA reads as TGTGCCAGTAGTCCCGACTGGGGCGAGAAAGGGGAGCTGTTTTTT.

CDR3 coding DNA: TGTGCCAGCAGCTCGGGACTAGCGGGAGAAGAGACCCAGTACTTC. Amino acid sequence: CASSSGLAGEETQYF. This chain connects TRBV7-9 to TRBJ2-5, with 14 bases aligning to TRBD2. J lost 3 bases, V lost 4 bases, and 1 base had no gene match. Germline CDR1 reads SEHNR; CDR2 reads FQNEAQ (reference sequence). CDR3 length: 15 residues.

The V and J genes are TRBV30 and TRBJ1-1, with D unresolved. Germline V CDR1 and CDR2: GTSNPN, SVGIG (reference sequence). V was cut by 0 bases and J by 6 bases, with 11 bases left in between. The CDR3 has 13 residues. The CDR3 region has the DNA TGTGCCTGGAGTGTACGGGGTTTCGCTGAAGCTTTCTTT. Amino acids: CAWSVRGFAEAFF.

J is TRBJ1-1 and V is TRBV10-3, with 7 bases aligning to TRBD1. Per the germline V gene, CDR1 is ENHRY and CDR2 is SYGVKD. The CDR3 sequence is 15 residues long. The V gene end was trimmed by 6 bases and the J gene end by 0 bases; junction bases not matched to a gene: 7. The CDR3 here is CAISQTGPMNTEAFF. The CDR3 DNA follows: TGTGCCATCAGCCAGACAGGGCCGATGAACACTGAAGCTTTCTTT.

This clone was detected a few times. The gene calls are TRBV19 and TRBJ1-2; 9 bases align to TRBD1. V trimming: 3 bases; J trimming: 5 bases; junction bases outside the gene matches: 7. The CDR3 extends over 15 amino acids. The germline CDR1 and CDR2 sequences are LNHDA and SQIVND (reference sequence). The CDR3 loop is CASSMPGQGSYGYTF. DNA for the CDR3: TGTGCCAGTAGTATGCCGGGACAGGGTTCATATGGCTACACCTTC.

The V call is TRBV4-1, the J call TRBJ2-1; TRBD2 aligns across 7 bases. Per germline, CDR1 MGHRA and CDR2 YSYEKL. J was trimmed by 4 bases and V by 0 bases; bases with no gene match: 6. CDR3 length equals 16 residues. CDR3 residues: CASSQEERDLYNEQFF. CDR3 nucleotide sequence: TGCGCCAGCAGCCAAGAGGAGCGGGACTTGTACAATGAGCAGTTCTTC.

This rearrangement joins TRBV7-9 to TRBJ2-2, with 9 bases that match TRBD1. Germline V gene data show CDR1 as SEHNR and CDR2 as FQNEAQ (reference sequence). Trimming took 11 bases from V and 3 from J; bases not matched to a gene: 7. The CDR3 totals 14 residues. CDR3 in amino acids: CAGRQGVDTGELFF. The CDR3 DNA reads as TGTGCCGGGCGACAGGGGGTCGACACCGGGGAGCTGTTTTTT.

The chain is built from TRBV19 and TRBJ1-6; 10 nucleotides align to TRBD1. Trimming cost V 10 bases and J 8 bases; bases outside gene matches: 5. CDR3 length equals 13 residues. CDR1 is LNHDA, CDR2 SQIVND, per germline (reference sequence). The CDR3 is CATHGQGDSPLHF. The CDR3 DNA is TGTGCCACCCACGGACAGGGGGATTCACCCCTCCACTTT.

This chain uses TRBV23-1 with TRBJ1-4, with a tentative D call TRBD1 (5 bases). TRBV23-1 is filed as an ORF, its function uncertain. The CDR3 sequence is 15 residues long. The ends were cut back, 0 bases at V and 4 bases at J, with 9 bases in the middle. The CDR3 DNA sequence: TGCGCCAGCAGTCAATCGCCAGGGTGTAATGAAAAACTGTTTTTT. This encodes CASSQSPGCNEKLFF.

The J gene is TRBJ2-7, the V gene TRBV4-1; D not certain. This CDR3 contains 14 residues. In germline, CDR1 is MGHRA, CDR2 YSYEKL. V gave up 1 base and J gave up 1 base, with 8 bases separating them. CDR3 loop: CASSQVGASYEQYF. The CDR3 nucleotides read TGCGCCAGCAGCCAAGTGGGCGCATCCTACGAGCAGTACTTC.

The rearrangement uses TRBV5-1 and TRBJ2-7; 13 bases line up with TRBD2. V shed 4 bases and J 3 bases; nucleotides not matched to a gene: 1. Germline CDR1 is SGHRS and CDR2 is YFSETQ. This CDR3 is 14 amino acids long. The DNA for the CDR3 is TGCGCCAGCAGCGGGACTAGCGGGAACTACGAGCAGTACTTC. It codes for CASSGTSGNYEQYF.

This clone was found once. The chain recombines TRBV5-1 with TRBJ2-2; D perhaps matches TRBD2 (6 bases). V was trimmed by 7 bases and J by 5 bases, leaving 6 bases between them. The CDR3 length is 11 residues. CDR1 and CDR2 (germline): SGHRS, YFSETQ. In nucleotides, the CDR3 is TGCGCCAGCGGAGGGACCGGGGAGCTGTTTTTT. It yields the protein CASGGTGELFF.

This clone appeared a single time. The same CDR3 can be traced to other DNA sequences in this sample. V gene TRBV10-3 combines with J gene TRBJ2-1; TRBD2 aligns across 11 bases. Germline loops: CDR1 ENHRY, CDR2 SYGVKD. The CDR3 is made up of 14 amino acids. J gave up 4 bases and V 6 bases, and 2 bases lay outside the gene matches. As DNA, the CDR3 is TGTGCCATCAGGGGACTAGCGGAGTACAATGAGCAGTTCTTC. Translated, it gives CAIRGLAEYNEQFF.

The chain has TRBV7-8 and TRBJ1-1, with D possibly matching TRBD1 (5 bases). Looked up from germline, CDR1 is SGHVS and CDR2 is FQNEAQ. CDR3 size: 13 residues. V lost 5 bases and J 1 base, leaving 8 bases between the germline ends. The CDR3 region has the DNA TGTGCCAGCAGCAATGGACAGAACACTGAAGCTTTCTTT. It codes for CASSNGQNTEAFF. The full variable domain, in which reference TRBV7-8 and TRBJ1-1 provide the parts outside the CDR3, is GAGVSQSPRYKVAKRGQDVALRCDPISGHVSLFWYQQALGQGPEFLTYFQNEAQLDKSGLPSDRFFAERPEGSVSTLKIQRTQQEDSAVYLCASSNGQNTEAFFGQGTRLTVV.